This TCR beta chain was captured in a study of vaccination and CD4 T cells after COVID-19. Across the study: The stimulus for the cells was overlapping spike peptides derived from SARS-CoV-2, HCoV-NL63, HCoV-OC43 and HCoV-229E.

Treatment described: approximately nine-day PBMC culture with coronavirus spike peptide pools or control peptides (ViraFEST assay). Positive SARS-CoV-2 PCR tests in convalescent patients dated from March to December 2020, pre-Alpha, Beta and Delta. Once obtained from cultured CD4+ T cells, the DNA was sequenced using the Oncomine TCR Beta short-read assay. Extraction of genomic DNA was performed on cultured CD4+ T cells. TCRdb recomputed calls from the PCR reads with MiXCR, one row per CDR3 protein. The sample holds around 9,200 distinct CDR3 sequences; around 45% are singletons and the top ten take over 9%. Deletions cut 3 bases from V and 3 bases from J, with 9 bases between. Per germline, CDR1 SNHLY and CDR2 FYNNEI. The CDR3 runs 14 residues. This clonotype was picked up a small number of times. Its cognate antigen is unknown.

The specimen sequenced was CD4+ T cells from blood, cultured in vitro. This sequence was found in a human donor who had recovered from COVID-19. This chain joins TRBV2 and TRBJ1-5; D unresolved. The CDR3 nucleotides read TGTGCCAGCAGTGAGGGCAGAGACAATCAGCCCCAGCATTTT. This sequence encodes CASSEGRDNQPQHF. The whole variable domain, remainder taken from reference TRBV2 and TRBJ1-5, is EPEVTQTPSHQVTQMGQEVILRCVPISNHLYFYWYRQILGQKVEFLVSFYNNEISEKSEIFDDQFSVERPDGSNFTLKIRSTKLEDSAMYFCASSEGRDNQPQHFGDGTRLSIL.